One and the same sample provided the 31 T cell receptor beta chains below, sequenced in a study of T cell repertoires in cytomegalovirus infection (dated by TCRdb to about 2019). The reads were generated on an Illumina HiSeq 1500. The public reads were run again by TCRdb, first through fastp at Q25 and then through MiXCR, and only productive beta chains were kept. Under each unique CDR3 protein, matching rows form one entry showing the most common genes and DNA. For this sample there are around 310,000 distinct CDR3 sequences; 15% to 20% appear just once. The ten largest clones capture about 12% of the sample. The specimen was PBMCs. The receptors here all came from a human donor in good health (CMV status not recorded). Some clones in this sample may be carry-over from other donors' samples.

Comment on this clonotype: One end of the junction does not line up with germline, which may come from a read error. The CDR3 DNA reads TGTGCTAGCAGCTTAGCGTTGATTGGAGGGTATGGCTACACCTTC. This sequence encodes CASSLALIGGYGYTF. The chain uses TRBV7-7 and TRBJ1-2; no definite D call. The germline gives CDR1 SSHAT, CDR2 FNYEAQ (reference sequence). This CDR3 has 15 amino acids.

The J gene is TRBJ1-2, the V gene TRBV27; 9 bases map to TRBD1. V shed 5 bases and J 4 bases; nucleotides not matched to a gene: 5. The CDR3 consists of 14 residues. Germline assignment: CDR1 MNHEY and CDR2 SMNVEV (reference sequence). The CDR3 is CASSLTGGLYGYTF. For the CDR3, the DNA is TGTGCCAGCAGTCTAACAGGGGGCCTCTATGGCTACACCTTC.

The rearrangement links TRBV6-6 to TRBJ2-7, with 9 nucleotides matching TRBD1. The length of the CDR3 is 11 residues. The V and J ends lost 8 bases and 10 bases, in that order; junction bases with no gene match: 6. Germline V gene sequence: CDR1 MNHNY, CDR2 SVGAGI (reference sequence). The CDR3 region is CASESTGGQYF. DNA of the CDR3: TGTGCCAGCGAATCCACAGGGGGCCAGTACTTC.

Ten or more counts support this clonotype. The chain uses TRBV7-2 and TRBJ1-6; D is unresolved. Trimming cost V 1 base and J 7 bases, with 11 bases left between them. The CDR3 has 15 amino acids. Germline assignment: CDR1 SGHTA and CDR2 FQGNSA. This chain's CDR3 is CASSLGRIVNSPLHF. The DNA of the CDR3 is TGTGCCAGCAGCTTAGGCAGGATTGTCAATTCACCCCTCCACTTT.

In its sample, this clonotype was seen many times. The V call is TRBV12-3 or TRBV12-4, the J call TRBJ1-5; D is undetermined. This CDR3 has 17 amino acids. Trimming pared 6 bases from V and 1 base from J, leaving 19 bases between. The CDR3 DNA sequence: TGTGCCAGCAGCACATCCTCTAATAGAGGGAGCAATCAGCCCCAGCATTTT. Protein product: CASSTSSNRGSNQPQHF.

This clonotype was recorded many times. The rearrangement joins TRBV7-2 to TRBJ2-5; D is ambiguous. In germline, CDR1 is SGHTA, CDR2 FQGNSA. The CDR3 is 14 residues long. The V gene lost 2 bases and the J gene lost 5 bases, with 12 bases spanning the gap. The CDR3 DNA reads as TGTGCCAGCAGCTTATCTGGGTCTGGGGAGACCCAGTACTTC. Residues: CASSLSGSGETQYF.

This clonotype was found a few times. V usage is TRBV5-8 and J usage is TRBJ2-1; D is possibly TRBD1 (6 bases). The germline gives CDR1 SGHTS, CDR2 YDEGEE. The CDR3 has 15 residues. Trimming shortened V by 5 bases and J by 4 bases, and 16 bases separated the two germline ends. CDR3 sequence reads: CASRPQGEGYNEQFF. The CDR3 DNA follows: TGTGCCAGCAGACCACAGGGAGAGGGGTACAATGAGCAGTTCTTC.

This chain joins TRBV28 and TRBJ1-2; unclear D gene. The CDR3 is 12 residues long. Trimming shortened V by 3 bases and J by 4 bases, and 6 bases separated the two germline ends. Germline values: CDR1 MDHEN, CDR2 SYDVKM. The CDR3 DNA reads as TGTGCCAGCAGTTTTTCGGCCTATGGCTACACCTTC. The encoded protein is CASSFSAYGYTF.

This clonotype has just a few counts. The chain joins TRBV18 to TRBJ2-1; 9 bases are a match to TRBD2. J lost 7 bases, V lost 3 bases, and 10 bases had no gene match. CDR1 and CDR2 from the germline V gene are KGHSH and LQKENI. This CDR3 comprises 16 residues. CDR3 residues: CASSPRAGGDYNEQFF. In DNA form, the CDR3 reads TGTGCCAGCTCACCCCGAGCGGGGGGAGACTATAATGAGCAGTTCTTC.

Only a few counts were recorded for this clonotype. The chain couples TRBV12-3 or TRBV12-4 to TRBJ1-1; possible D gene TRBD1, 5 bases. The CDR3 has 18 amino acids. V lost 3 bases, J lost 1 base, and 21 bases lay in between. The CDR3 here is CASSFSRLDLGGNTEAFF. CDR3 coding DNA: TGTGCCAGCAGTTTTAGTAGGTTGGACCTGGGGGGGAACACTGAAGCTTTCTTT.

This clonotype was seen a few times. The V and J genes are TRBV4-1 and TRBJ2-1, with 12 bases aligning to TRBD2. J gave up 5 bases and V 0 bases, and 5 bases lay outside the gene matches. Germline lookup yields CDR1 MGHRA and CDR2 YSYEKL. This CDR3 has 17 residues. CDR3 coding DNA: TGCGCCAGCAGCCAAGAAGCTAGCGGGGGGGCAAACAATGAGCAGTTCTTC. It specifies CASSQEASGGANNEQFF.

The genes are TRBV5-1 and TRBJ2-3; D is possibly TRBD2 (7 bases). Germline V gene lookup returns CDR1 SGHRS and CDR2 YFSETQ. The CDR3 has 14 residues. The V end was cut by 6 bases, the J end by 1 base, with 12 bases between. The CDR3: CASNRGAGTDTQYF. The CDR3 DNA is TGCGCCAGCAACCGGGGGGCAGGCACAGATACGCAGTATTTT. Filled out from reference TRBV5-1 and TRBJ2-3, the complete variable domain reads KAGVTQTPRYLIKTRGQQVTLSCSPISGHRSVSWYQQTPGQGLQFLFEYFSETQRNKGNFPGRFSGRQFSNSRSEMNVSTLELGDSALYLCASNRGAGTDTQYFGPGTRLTVL.

The gene calls are TRBV20-1 and TRBJ1-1, with D unresolved. CDR1 is DFQATT and CDR2 is SNEGSKA in the germline V gene (reference sequence). This CDR3 has 9 residues. The germline V and J ends were trimmed by 4 bases and 8 bases, with 5 bases remaining between them. The CDR3 reads CSAKREAFF. The CDR3, as DNA: TGCAGTGCTAAGAGGGAAGCTTTCTTT.

This clonotype was recorded at least ten times. This chain uses TRBV6-1 with TRBJ2-5; TRBD2 matches 8 bases. With 3 bases clipped from V and 5 bases from J, the junction kept 8 bases outside the gene matches. The CDR3 length is 15 residues. Germline CDR1 and CDR2: MNHNS and SASEGT. As DNA, the CDR3 is TGTGCCAGCAGTGATGGAGCGGGGGTCGGGGAGACCCAGTACTTC. This codes for CASSDGAGVGETQYF.

V is TRBV5-4 and J is TRBJ2-1, with 8 bases matching TRBD1. Germline CDR1 SGHNT, CDR2 YYREEE (reference sequence). The CDR3 length is 16 residues. Trimming cost V 0 bases and J 4 bases; bases outside gene matches: 6. The CDR3 DNA follows: TGTGCCAGCAGCTTGGCATCCGGGACAGGTTACAATGAGCAGTTCTTC. The encoded protein is CASSLASGTGYNEQFF.

V gene TRBV20-1 combines with J gene TRBJ2-7; perhaps D is TRBD1 or TRBD2 (5 bases each). Between the trimmed V and J ends, which lost 5 bases and 5 bases, there was a span of 13 bases. Germline values: CDR1 DFQATT, CDR2 SNEGSKA (reference sequence). This CDR3 is built from 12 residues. CDR3: CSAPGLADEQYF. The CDR3 DNA reads TGCAGTGCTCCGGGGCTAGCAGACGAGCAGTACTTC.

This clonotype was observed many times. The V gene is TRBV11-1, the J gene TRBJ2-2; no firm D call. Trimming removed 5 bases from V and 7 bases from J, with 11 bases in between. Germline CDR1 is SGHAT and CDR2 is FQDESV (reference sequence). The CDR3 totals 13 residues. CDR3 protein: CASSPGPGGELFF. The CDR3 nucleotides are TGTGCCAGCAGCCCAGGACCGGGCGGGGAGCTGTTTTTT. Combining the CDR3 with reference TRBV11-1 and TRBJ2-2 gives the whole variable domain EAEVAQSPRYKITEKSQAVAFWCDPISGHATLYWYRQILGQGPELLVQFQDESVVDDSQLPKDRFSAERLKGVDSTLKIQPAELGDSAMYLCASSPGPGGELFFGEGSRLTVL.

This clonotype has just a few counts. This sequence joins TRBV7-9 and TRBJ1-1; 9 bases map to TRBD1. This CDR3 comprises 13 residues. Germline assignment: CDR1 SEHNR and CDR2 FQNEAQ (reference sequence). V lost 1 base, J lost 6 bases, and 0 bases stayed unmatched. The CDR3 is CASSLGDRAEAFF. The CDR3 DNA sequence: TGTGCCAGCAGCTTAGGGGACAGGGCTGAAGCTTTCTTT.

The chain couples TRBV20-1 to TRBJ2-1, with TRBD2 identical over 8 bases. V shed 5 bases, J shed 4 bases, and the junction held 7 bases outside the gene matches. The CDR3 is 14 amino acids. The germline V gene has CDR1 DFQATT and CDR2 SNEGSKA (reference sequence). CDR3 nucleotide sequence: TGCAGTGCTGGGCGGGGGGCCCCTTACAATGAGCAGTTCTTC. It is translated as CSAGRGAPYNEQFF.

This chain connects TRBV10-3 to TRBJ2-1, with D perhaps TRBD2 (6 bases). Trimming took off 3 bases at V and 5 bases at J, with 11 bases between the two ends. CDR3 size: 14 residues. CDR1 and CDR2 (germline): ENHRY, SYGVKD. Here the CDR3 DNA reads TGTGCCATCAGTGATTTCGGGGGAAACAATGAGCAGTTCTTC. It codes for CAISDFGGNNEQFF.

This clonotype has more than one count but fewer than ten. The V and J genes are TRBV20-1 and TRBJ2-7; TRBD2 matches at 8 bases. Unmatched junction bases numbered 13, after V lost 3 bases and J lost 6 bases. The CDR3 loop spans 15 amino acids. CDR1 and CDR2 (germline): DFQATT, SNEGSKA (reference sequence). The DNA of the CDR3 is TGCAGTGCTAGTAACACCGGGACTAGAATGTTCGAGCAGTACTTC. The encoded protein is CSASNTGTRMFEQYF.

This clonotype occurred once. This chain links TRBV10-3 with TRBJ1-5; D gene unclear. The CDR3 totals 14 residues. The V end was cut by 6 bases, the J end by 4 bases, with 13 bases between. Germline assignment: CDR1 ENHRY and CDR2 SYGVKD. The CDR3 region is CAIREDSGNQPQHF. In nucleotides, the CDR3 is TGTGCCATCAGGGAGGACTCCGGGAATCAGCCCCAGCATTTT.

This clonotype turned up a few times. The gene calls are TRBV12-3 or TRBV12-4 and TRBJ2-3; D may be TRBD2 (5 bases). V was cut by 2 bases and J by 1 base, with 7 bases left in between. The CDR3 is 14 residues long. The CDR3 nucleotides are TGTGCCAGCAGTTTACGTAGCGGCACAGATACGCAGTATTTT. It is translated as CASSLRSGTDTQYF.

The rearrangement uses TRBV12-3 or TRBV12-4 and TRBJ2-2; TRBD1 agrees at 9 bases. CDR3 length: 16 amino acids. J lost 0 bases, V lost 6 bases, and 5 bases had no gene match. Here the CDR3 DNA reads TGTGCCAGCAGAGTGGACAGGGGCGCGAACACCGGGGAGCTGTTTTTT. Residues: CASRVDRGANTGELFF.

Turning to this clonotype: A single base separates this from a much larger clone, so it may be a read error. As the CDR3 is not closed by the conserved phenylalanine or tryptophan, this likely results from a read error. V and J are TRBV7-8 and TRBJ2-3; no clear D. Trimming removed 2 bases at V and 4 bases at J, with 7 bases between. Germline V gene lookup returns CDR1 SGHVS and CDR2 FQNEAQ. The CDR3 is made up of 13 amino acids. In DNA, the CDR3 is TGTGCCAGCAGCTTAACCAGGTCAGATACGCAGTATTTA. It specifies CASSLTRSDTQYL.

The chain carries TRBV20-1 and TRBJ1-4; D call uncertain. Germline CDR1 reads DFQATT; CDR2 reads SNEGSKA (reference sequence). V was cut by 0 bases and J by 12 bases, with 5 bases left in between. This CDR3 contains 10 residues. In DNA, the CDR3 is TGCAGTGCTAGAGAGGTGGAACTGTTTTTT. It specifies CSAREVELFF.

This clonotype was observed many times. The genes are TRBV7-9 and TRBJ2-3; D is unresolved. CDR3 length: 15 residues. Trimming cost V 5 bases and J 2 bases, with 14 bases left between them. Germline V gene data show CDR1 as SEHNR and CDR2 as FQNEAQ (reference sequence). The CDR3: CASSLVGGSTDTQYF. In DNA, the CDR3 is TGTGCCAGCAGCCTCGTGGGCGGTTCCACAGATACGCAGTATTTT.

Remarks on this clonotype: At one end, the junction sequence differs from germline, possibly due to a read error. This chain connects TRBV12-3 or TRBV12-4 to TRBJ2-7, with unresolved D. The CDR3 is made up of 14 amino acids. This CDR3 is CASSFTAYGATVRF. As DNA, the CDR3 is TGTGCCAGCAGTTTTACAGCATACGGAGCAACCGTGAGATTC.

This clonotype has at least ten counts. The rearrangement links TRBV6-1 to TRBJ2-7; TRBD1 aligns across 7 bases. This CDR3 region has 13 residues. The junction had 4 bases not matched to a gene; V was cut back by 5 bases and J by 3 bases. Germline V gives CDR1 MNHNS, CDR2 SASEGT. DNA of the CDR3: TGTGCCAGCAGTCACAGGGGTGGCTACGAGCAGTACTTC. Its translation: CASSHRGGYEQYF.

There are a few counts of this clonotype. The chain links TRBV12-3 or TRBV12-4 to TRBJ1-5; D might be TRBD1 (6 bases). The CDR3 runs 15 residues. Deletions cut 5 bases from V and 3 bases from J, with 14 bases between. CDR3 residues: CASSESTGANQPQHF. As DNA, the CDR3 is TGTGCCAGCAGTGAGTCTACGGGGGCCAATCAGCCCCAGCATTTT.

This clonotype was seen ten or more times. The rearrangement joins TRBV7-2 to TRBJ2-1; either TRBD1 or TRBD2 may supply D (6 bases each). Trimming cost V 5 bases and J 10 bases, with 18 bases left between them. Germline CDR1 is SGHTA and CDR2 is FQGNSA. The CDR3 length is 14 residues. CDR3 bases: TGTGCCAGCAGCCCCATGTCAGGGGCGGGGGAGCAGTTCTTC. It specifies CASSPMSGAGEQFF.